This T cell receptor beta chain was retrieved from a study of post-analysis software for immune sequencing data. About the study: The courses of disease that were included comprised relapsing-remitting, secondary progressive and progressive-relapsing multiple sclerosis.

The study's findings and limits: Patients had higher frequencies than controls of five TRBV segments, including TRBV5-6, TRBV5-1 and TRBV20-1. Analysis by F measure revealed that same-batch samples clustered strongly together. Those with multiple sclerosis, the patient group, showed significantly lower normalized Chao1 diversity than controls.

Prepared libraries of TCR beta cDNA carried unique molecular identifiers. Yield was 450,000 to 650,000 cDNA molecules from roughly 1 to 10 million T cells. MiXCR, applied by TCRdb to the PCR reads, yields one record per CDR3 protein. The data show 650,000 to 850,000 distinct CDR3 sequences, under 70% seen once. The CDR3 is 13 residues long. Germline V gene lookup returns CDR1 LGHDT and CDR2 YNNKEL (reference sequence). About this clonotype: Its antigen is undetermined. The junction shows a germline mismatch at one end, possibly a read error.

Sequencing input: blood. This sequence was found in a girl between 5 and 17 years old with multiple sclerosis. V and J are TRBV3-1 and TRBJ2-1; D unresolved. The CDR3 sequence is CASSQRSTSEQFF. The CDR3 nucleotides are TGTGCCAGCAGCCAACGTTCTACCTCTGAGCAATTCTTC.